This entry is about one TCR beta chain. Its matching antigen is unknown. The germline V gene encodes CDR1 MNHEY and CDR2 SVGAGI. There are 18 residues in the CDR3. Losses at the gene ends were 1 base for V and 0 bases for J; bases not matched to a gene: 6. This specimen belongs to a study of T cells after yellow fever vaccination. Whole-study results and caveats: It was the secondary response that reached its peak faster, day 5 versus 15, but it was weaker.

It was through 5'RACE template switching that TCR cDNA was made, with a universal primer site and UMIs added. TCRdb passed the 5' RACE reads through MiXCR, listing each CDR3 protein once. The table has 200,000 to 250,000 distinct CDR3 sequences, about 7% seen once. The TCR comes from a man under 40 who received the YFV17D yellow fever vaccine. The chain combines TRBV6-5 with TRBJ2-1; 10 bases are shared with TRBD2. The material sequenced was CD4+ T cells sorted from PBMCs, taken 15 days after the yellow fever booster vaccination. The CDR3 region is CASSYYLSGRASYNEQFF. CDR3 nucleotide sequence: TGTGCCAGCAGTTACTATTTGAGCGGGAGGGCCTCCTACAATGAGCAGTTCTTC.